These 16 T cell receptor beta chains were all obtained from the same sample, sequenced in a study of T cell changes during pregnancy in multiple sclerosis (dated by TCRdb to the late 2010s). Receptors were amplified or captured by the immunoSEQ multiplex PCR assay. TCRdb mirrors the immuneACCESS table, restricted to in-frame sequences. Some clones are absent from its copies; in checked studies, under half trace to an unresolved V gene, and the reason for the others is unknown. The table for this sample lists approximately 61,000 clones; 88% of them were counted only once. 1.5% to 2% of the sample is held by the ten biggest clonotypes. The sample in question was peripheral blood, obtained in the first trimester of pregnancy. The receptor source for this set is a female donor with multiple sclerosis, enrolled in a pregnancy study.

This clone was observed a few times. The CDR3 is CASSRRTKAGRGTEAFF. The CDR3 coding sequence is TGTGCCAGTAGTCGACGGACAAAGGCCGGCAGGGGCACTGAAGCTTTCTTT. The chain carries TRBV19 and TRBJ1-1; D is perhaps TRBD1 (6 bases). Germline V lookup: CDR1 LNHDA, CDR2 SQIVND (reference sequence). Trimming left V 5 bases short and J 4 bases short, with 23 bases between. The CDR3 extends over 17 amino acids.

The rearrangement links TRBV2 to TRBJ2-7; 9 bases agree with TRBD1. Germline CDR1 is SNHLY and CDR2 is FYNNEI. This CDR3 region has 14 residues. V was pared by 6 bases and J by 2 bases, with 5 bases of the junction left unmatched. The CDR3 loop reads CASRGQGETYEQYF. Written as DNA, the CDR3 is TGTGCCAGCAGGGGACAGGGCGAGACCTACGAGCAGTACTTC.

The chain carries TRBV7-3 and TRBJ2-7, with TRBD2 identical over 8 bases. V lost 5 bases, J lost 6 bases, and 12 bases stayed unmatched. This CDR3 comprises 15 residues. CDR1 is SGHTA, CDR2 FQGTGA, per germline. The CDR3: CASSLPVSGRGEQYF. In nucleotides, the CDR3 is TGTGCCAGCAGCCTCCCCGTCAGCGGGAGAGGCGAGCAGTACTTC.

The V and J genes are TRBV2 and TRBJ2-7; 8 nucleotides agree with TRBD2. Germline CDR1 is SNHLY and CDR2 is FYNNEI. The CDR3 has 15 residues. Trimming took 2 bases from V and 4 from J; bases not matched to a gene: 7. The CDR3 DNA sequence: TGTGCCAGCAGTGAATCTGGCGGGAGGCGGTACGAGCAGTACTTC. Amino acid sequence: CASSESGGRRYEQYF.

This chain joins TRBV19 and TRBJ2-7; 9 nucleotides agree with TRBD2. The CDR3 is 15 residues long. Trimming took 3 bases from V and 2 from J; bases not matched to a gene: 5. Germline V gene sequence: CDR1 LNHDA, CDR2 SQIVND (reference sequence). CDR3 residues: CASSIGSGGPYEQYF. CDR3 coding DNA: TGTGCCAGTAGTATTGGTAGCGGGGGACCCTACGAGCAGTACTTC.

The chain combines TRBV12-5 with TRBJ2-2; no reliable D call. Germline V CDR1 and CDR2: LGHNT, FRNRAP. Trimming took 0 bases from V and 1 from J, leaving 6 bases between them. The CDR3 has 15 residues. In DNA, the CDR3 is TGTGCTAGTGGTTTGGTCGTCGGGAACACCGGGGAGCTGTTTTTT. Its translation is CASGLVVGNTGELFF.

CDR3 DNA: TGTGCCATCAGCACCGGGACAGGGGATGTCGAGCAGTACTTC. Its protein is CAISTGTGDVEQYF. This chain links TRBV10-3 with TRBJ2-7; 10 bases are shared with TRBD1. Losses at the gene ends were 6 bases for V and 6 bases for J; bases not matched to a gene: 8. This CDR3 has 14 amino acids. CDR1 ENHRY and CDR2 SYGVKD come from the germline V gene.

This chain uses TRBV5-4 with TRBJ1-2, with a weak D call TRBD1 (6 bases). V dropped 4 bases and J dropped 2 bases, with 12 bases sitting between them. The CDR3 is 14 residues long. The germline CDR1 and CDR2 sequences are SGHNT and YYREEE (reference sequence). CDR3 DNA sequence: TGTGCCAGCAGCCAGGGGCAATCGAACTATGGCTACACCTTC. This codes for CASSQGQSNYGYTF.

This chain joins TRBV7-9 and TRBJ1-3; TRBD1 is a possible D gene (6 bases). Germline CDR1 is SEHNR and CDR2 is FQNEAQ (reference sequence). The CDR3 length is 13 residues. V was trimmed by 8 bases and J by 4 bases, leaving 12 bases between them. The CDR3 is CASQRQGGNTIYF. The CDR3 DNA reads TGTGCCAGCCAGAGGCAGGGGGGAAACACCATATATTTT. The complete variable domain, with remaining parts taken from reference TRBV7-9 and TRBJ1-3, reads DTGVSQNPRHKITKRGQNVTFRCDPISEHNRLYWYRQTLGQGPEFLTYFQNEAQLEKSRLLSDRFSAERPKGSFSTLEIQRTEQGDSAMYLCASQRQGGNTIYFGEGSWLTVV.

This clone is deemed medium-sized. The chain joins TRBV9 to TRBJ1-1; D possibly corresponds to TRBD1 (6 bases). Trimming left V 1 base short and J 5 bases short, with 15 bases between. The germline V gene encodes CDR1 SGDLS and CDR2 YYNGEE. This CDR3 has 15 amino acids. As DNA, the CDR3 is TGTGCCAGCAGCGTATCGGGGGGCGGTTTGACTGAAGCTTTCTTT. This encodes CASSVSGGGLTEAFF. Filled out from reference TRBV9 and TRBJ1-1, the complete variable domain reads DSGVTQTPKHLITATGQRVTLRCSPRSGDLSVYWYQQSLDQGLQFLIQYYNGEERAKGNILERFSAQQFPDLHSELNLSSLELGDSALYFCASSVSGGGLTEAFFGQGTRLTVV.

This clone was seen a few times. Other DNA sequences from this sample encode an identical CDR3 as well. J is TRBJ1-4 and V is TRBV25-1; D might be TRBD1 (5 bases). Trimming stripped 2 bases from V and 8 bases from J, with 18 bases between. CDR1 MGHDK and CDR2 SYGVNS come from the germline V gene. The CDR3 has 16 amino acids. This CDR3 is CASSEGGLTGREKLFF. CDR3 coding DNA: TGTGCCAGCAGTGAAGGGGGACTCACCGGAAGAGAAAAACTGTTTTTT.

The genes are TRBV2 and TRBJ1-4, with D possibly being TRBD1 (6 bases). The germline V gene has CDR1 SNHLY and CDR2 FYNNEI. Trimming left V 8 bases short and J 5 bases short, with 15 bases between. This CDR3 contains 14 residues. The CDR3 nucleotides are TGTGCCAGCCAGAAGGGGGAGGGGAATGAAAAACTGTTTTTT. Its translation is CASQKGEGNEKLFF.

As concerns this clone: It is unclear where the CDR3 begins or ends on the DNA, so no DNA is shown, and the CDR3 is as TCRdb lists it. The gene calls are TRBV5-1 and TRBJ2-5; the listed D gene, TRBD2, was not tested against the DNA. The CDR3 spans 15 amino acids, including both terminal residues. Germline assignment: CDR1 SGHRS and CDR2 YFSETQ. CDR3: CASSFGEGAGETQYF.

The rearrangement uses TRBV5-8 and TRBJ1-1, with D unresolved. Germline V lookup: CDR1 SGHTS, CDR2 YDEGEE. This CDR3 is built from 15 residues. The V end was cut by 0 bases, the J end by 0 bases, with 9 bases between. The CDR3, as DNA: TGTGCCAGCAGCTTGGGAGTTTCGATGAACACTGAAGCTTTCTTT. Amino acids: CASSLGVSMNTEAFF.

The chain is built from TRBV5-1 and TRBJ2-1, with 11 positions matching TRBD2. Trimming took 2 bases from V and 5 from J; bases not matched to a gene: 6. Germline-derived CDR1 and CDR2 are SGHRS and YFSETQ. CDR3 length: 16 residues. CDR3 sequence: CASSFASGRNHNEQFF. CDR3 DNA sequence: TGCGCCAGCAGCTTTGCTAGCGGGAGGAACCACAATGAGCAGTTCTTC. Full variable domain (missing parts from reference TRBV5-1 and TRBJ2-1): KAGVTQTPRYLIKTRGQQVTLSCSPISGHRSVSWYQQTPGQGLQFLFEYFSETQRNKGNFPGRFSGRQFSNSRSEMNVSTLELGDSALYLCASSFASGRNHNEQFFGPGTRLTVL.

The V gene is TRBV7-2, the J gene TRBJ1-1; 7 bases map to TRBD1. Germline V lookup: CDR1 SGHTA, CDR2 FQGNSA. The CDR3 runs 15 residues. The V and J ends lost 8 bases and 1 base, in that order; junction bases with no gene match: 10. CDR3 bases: TGTGCCAGCTTTCTGAGCCCAGGGGGGAACACTGAAGCTTTCTTT. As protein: CASFLSPGGNTEAFF.